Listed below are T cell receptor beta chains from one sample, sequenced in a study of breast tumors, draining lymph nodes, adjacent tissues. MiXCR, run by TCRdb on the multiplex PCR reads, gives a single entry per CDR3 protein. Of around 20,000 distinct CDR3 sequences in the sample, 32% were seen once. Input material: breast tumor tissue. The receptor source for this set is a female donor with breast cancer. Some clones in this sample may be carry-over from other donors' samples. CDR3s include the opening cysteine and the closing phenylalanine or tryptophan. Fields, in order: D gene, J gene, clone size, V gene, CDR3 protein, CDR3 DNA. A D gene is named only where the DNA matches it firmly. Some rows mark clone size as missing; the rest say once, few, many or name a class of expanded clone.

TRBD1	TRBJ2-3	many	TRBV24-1	CATSATPGTGSQNTQYF	TGTGCCACCAGTGCCACTCCCGGGACAGGGAGTCAAAATACGCAGTATTTT
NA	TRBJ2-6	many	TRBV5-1	CASSLVWGGLGSGANVLTF	TGCGCCAGCAGCTTGGTTTGGGGGGGCTTGGGCTCTGGGGCCAACGTCCTGACTTTC
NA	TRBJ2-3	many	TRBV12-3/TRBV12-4	CASSPTGTDTQYF	TGTGCCAGCAGCCCTACTGGCACAGATACGCAGTATTTT
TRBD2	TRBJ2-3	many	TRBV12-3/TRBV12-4	CASSLPTSEADTQYF	TGTGCCAGCAGTCTCCCGACTAGCGAGGCAGATACGCAGTATTTT
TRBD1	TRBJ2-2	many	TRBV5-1	CASSWTGGASTGELFF	TGCGCCAGCAGCTGGACAGGGGGCGCGAGCACCGGGGAGCTGTTTTTT
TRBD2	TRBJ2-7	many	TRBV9	CASSVLGTSDEQYF	TGTGCCAGCAGCGTCCTGGGGACTAGCGACGAGCAGTACTTC
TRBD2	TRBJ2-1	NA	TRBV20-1	CSARVAGLEYNEQFF	TGCAGTGCTAGGGTTGCAGGACTAGAGTACAATGAGCAGTTCTTC
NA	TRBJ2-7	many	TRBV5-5	CASSLGAVSYEQYF	TGTGCCAGCAGCTTGGGGGCTGTCTCCTACGAGCAGTACTTC
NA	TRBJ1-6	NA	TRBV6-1	CASTGGTVNSPLHF	TGTGCCAGCACTGGGGGAACGGTTAATTCACCCCTCCACTTT
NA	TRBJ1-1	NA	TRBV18	CASSPSAGSEAFF	TGTGCCAGCTCACCATCGGCAGGGAGTGAAGCTTTCTTT
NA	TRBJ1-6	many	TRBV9	CASSVGPAYNSPLHF	TGTGCCAGCAGCGTAGGCCCAGCCTATAATTCACCCCTCCACTTT
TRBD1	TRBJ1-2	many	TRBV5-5	CASSSVNTGGDYGYTF	TGTGCCAGCAGCTCTGTCAATACAGGGGGGGACTATGGCTACACCTTC
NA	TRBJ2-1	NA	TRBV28	CASSFAPPRGAEQFF	TGTGCCAGCAGTTTTGCACCCCCCCGGGGGGCGGAGCAGTTCTTC
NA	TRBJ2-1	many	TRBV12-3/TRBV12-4	CASSSFGNYNEQFF	TGTGCCAGCAGTTCTTTCGGAAACTACAATGAGCAGTTCTTC
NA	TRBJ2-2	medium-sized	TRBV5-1	CASSLDRDDGELFF	TGCGCCAGCAGCTTGGACAGGGACGACGGGGAGCTGTTTTTT
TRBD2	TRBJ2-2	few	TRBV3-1	CASSPLSGLAELNTGELFF	TGTGCCAGCAGCCCCCTAAGCGGGCTAGCGGAACTGAACACCGGGGAGCTGTTTTTT
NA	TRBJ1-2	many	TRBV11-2	CASSSRYGNGGYTF	TGTGCCAGCAGCTCCAGGTACGGGAACGGTGGCTACACCTTC
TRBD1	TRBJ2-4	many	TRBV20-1	CSARSSSGTGLDIQYF	TGCAGTGCTAGATCTTCTTCCGGGACAGGGTTGGACATTCAGTACTTC
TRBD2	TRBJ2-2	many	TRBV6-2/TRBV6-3	CASSPSGSGELFF	TGTGCCAGCAGTCCTAGCGGGAGTGGGGAGCTGTTTTTT
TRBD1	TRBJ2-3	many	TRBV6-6	CASSQGAPQYF	TGTGCCAGCAGTCAGGGGGCTCCCCAGTATTTT
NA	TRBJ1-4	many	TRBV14	CASSQRGRGSIATNEKLFF	TGTGCCAGCAGCCAAAGGGGTAGGGGGAGTATTGCAACTAATGAAAAACTGTTTTTT
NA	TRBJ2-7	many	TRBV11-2	CASSLVQGKYEQYF	TGTGCCAGCAGCTTAGTCCAGGGGAAGTACGAGCAGTACTTC
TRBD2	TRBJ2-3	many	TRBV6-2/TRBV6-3	CASSRLAVGDTQYF	TGTGCCAGCAGCAGACTAGCGGTCGGAGATACGCAGTATTTT
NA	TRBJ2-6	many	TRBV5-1	CASSYGRPGANVLTF	TGCGCCAGCAGCTATGGCCGTCCTGGGGCCAACGTCCTGACTTTC
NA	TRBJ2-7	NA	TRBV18	CASSPGQISCEQYF	TGTGCCAGCTCACCTGGGCAAATATCCTGCGAGCAGTACTTC
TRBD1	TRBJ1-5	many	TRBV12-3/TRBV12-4	CASSPASGGPQHF	TGTGCCAGCAGTCCAGCTTCAGGGGGTCCCCAGCATTTT
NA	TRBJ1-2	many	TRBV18	CASSPIGYGYTF	TGTGCCAGCTCACCTATCGGATATGGCTACACCTTC
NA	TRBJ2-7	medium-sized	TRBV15	CATSRDSLGWTDEQYF	TGTGCCACCAGCAGAGATTCCCTTGGGTGGACGGACGAGCAGTACTTC
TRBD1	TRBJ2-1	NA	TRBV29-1	CSVPIRDREPNEQFF	TGCAGCGTTCCTATCCGGGACAGGGAACCCAATGAGCAGTTCTTC
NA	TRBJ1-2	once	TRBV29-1	CSVEEPTRNYGYTF	TGCAGCGTTGAAGAACCGACGAGAAACTATGGCTACACCTTC
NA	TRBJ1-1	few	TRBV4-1	CASSPETGRDTEAFF	TGCGCCAGCAGCCCAGAGACAGGAAGAGACACTGAAGCTTTCTTT
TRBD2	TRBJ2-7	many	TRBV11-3	CASSPAGTSGLGRREQYF	TGTGCCAGCAGCCCCGCGGGGACTAGCGGGTTAGGCCGTCGGGAGCAGTACTTC
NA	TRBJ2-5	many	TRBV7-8	CASSWLGDNKETQYF	TGTGCCAGCAGCTGGTTGGGGGACAATAAAGAGACCCAGTACTTC
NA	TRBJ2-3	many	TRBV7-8	CASSLDFSDTQYF	TGTGCCAGCAGCTTAGACTTCTCAGATACGCAGTATTTT
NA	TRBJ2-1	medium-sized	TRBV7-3	CASSLSGASYNEQFF	TGTGCCAGCAGCTTATCAGGGGCCTCCTACAATGAGCAGTTCTTC
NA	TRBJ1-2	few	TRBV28	CASRFSDRNYGYTF	TGTGCCAGCAGGTTCTCGGACAGAAACTATGGCTACACCTTC
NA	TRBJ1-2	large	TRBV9	CASSPSGQPVYYGYTF	TGTGCCAGCAGCCCGTCCGGCCAACCGGTTTACTATGGCTACACCTTC
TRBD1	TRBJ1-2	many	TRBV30	CAWATGNYGYTF	TGTGCCTGGGCGACAGGGAACTATGGCTACACCTTC
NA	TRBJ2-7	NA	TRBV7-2	CASSLQGGSYEQYF	TGTGCCAGCAGCTTACAGGGGGGCTCCTACGAGCAGTACTTC
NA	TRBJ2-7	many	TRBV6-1	CASRMVGAFSYEQYF	TGTGCCAGCCGGATGGTGGGTGCCTTCTCCTACGAGCAGTACTTC
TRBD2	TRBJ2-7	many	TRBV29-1	CSVVRGGSLEQYF	TGCAGCGTTGTAAGGGGAGGGTCCTTAGAGCAGTACTTC
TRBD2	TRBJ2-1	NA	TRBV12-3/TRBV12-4	CAGSSSGEATEQFF	TGTGCCGGCAGTTCTAGCGGGGAAGCCACCGAGCAGTTCTTC
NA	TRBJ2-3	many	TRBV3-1	CASSPGTDTQYF	TGTGCCAGCAGCCCCGGGACAGATACGCAGTATTTT
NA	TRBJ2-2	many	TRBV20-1	CSAKDLRVGELFF	TGCAGTGCAAAGGACCTAAGGGTCGGGGAGCTGTTTTTT
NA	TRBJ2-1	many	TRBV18	CASSPKEVLRNEQFF	TGTGCCAGCTCACCAAAGGAGGTCCTACGCAATGAGCAGTTCTTC
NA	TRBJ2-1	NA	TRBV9	CASSALAMNEQSF	TGCGCCAGCAGCGCCCTAGCGATGAATGAGCAGTCCTTC
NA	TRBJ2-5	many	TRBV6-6	CASSYYPGVETQYF	TGTGCCAGCAGTTACTATCCAGGAGTAGAGACCCAGTACTTC
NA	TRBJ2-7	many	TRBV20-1	CSAYPPGLSYEQYF	TGCAGTGCTTATCCCCCGGGACTGAGCTACGAGCAGTACTTC
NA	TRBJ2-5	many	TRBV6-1	CASEGLEIQYF	TGTGCCAGCGAAGGACTGGAGATCCAGTACTTC
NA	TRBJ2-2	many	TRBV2	CASVVRGGTGELFF	TGTGCCAGCGTAGTACGGGGCGGAACCGGGGAGCTGTTTTTT
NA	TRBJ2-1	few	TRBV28	CASTPWSGSGYNEQFF	TGTGCCAGCACGCCCTGGAGCGGGTCGGGTTACAATGAGCAGTTCTTC
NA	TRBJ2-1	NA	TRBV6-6	CASSYSGSEQFF	TGTGCCAGCAGTTACTCGGGTAGTGAGCAGTTCTTC